The 23 T cell receptor beta chains below come from one sample, sequenced in a study of vaccination effects on CD4 cells after COVID-19. After expansion with viral peptide pools in the ViraFEST assay, antigen-specific CD4+ T cells were sequenced. With nine to eleven days of culture completed, CD4+ T cells were isolated. Two doses of either BNT162b2 or mRNA-1273 were given to each participant. The data were produced by immunoSEQ multiplex PCR, yet TCRdb's version contains in-frame clones alone and is incomplete. The table records some 61,000 clones, about 80% of them present only once. No antigens are known for them. The sample was CD4+ T cells from PBMCs cultured with HCoV-OC43 spike peptides, taken after COVID-19 vaccination. The subset is: HCoV-OC43 spike overlapping peptide pool stimulation. Receptor source: a human donor who received a COVID-19 vaccine.

The chain uses TRBV15 and TRBJ1-5; 7 bases map to TRBD1. CDR1 LNHNV and CDR2 YYDKDF come from the germline V gene (reference sequence). This CDR3 is built from 16 residues. V shed 1 base and J 5 bases; nucleotides not matched to a gene: 8. The CDR3 region has the DNA TGTGCCACCAGCAGAGGGGACAGTGTGTATGATCAGCCCCAGCATTTT. Its translation: CATSRGDSVYDQPQHF.

The CDR3 sequence is CASSNGNYEQYV. In DNA form, the CDR3 reads TGTGCCAGCAGCAACGGTAACTACGAGCAGTACGTC. The chain couples TRBV21-1 to TRBJ2-7; TRBD2, the table's D call, lacks a check against the DNA. TRBV21-1 is described as a pseudogene. CDR3 size: 12 residues.

This clone is a singleton in its sample. This chain joins TRBV5-4 and TRBJ1-4; a possible D gene is TRBD1 (6 bases). The CDR3 extends over 15 amino acids. Trimming cost V 5 bases and J 4 bases, with 15 bases left between them. Germline-derived CDR1 and CDR2 are SGHNT and YYREEE (reference sequence). The DNA for the CDR3 is TGTGCCAGCAGTACCGGGGGACAAAGTAATGAAAAACTGTTTTTT. Translated, it gives CASSTGGQSNEKLFF.

The chain recombines TRBV7-6 with TRBJ1-2; D is perhaps TRBD1 (6 bases). The CDR3 is made up of 15 amino acids. Germline CDR1 reads SGHVS; CDR2 reads FNYEAQ. V was shortened by 1 base and J by 2 bases, with 11 bases between the two germline ends. The CDR3, as DNA: TGTGCCAGCAGCTTAGGGCAGGGGCGGAACTATGGCTACACCTTC. It is translated as CASSLGQGRNYGYTF.

This sequence joins TRBV5-1 and TRBJ1-2; possible D gene TRBD1, 5 bases. This CDR3 is built from 13 residues. Trimming took 4 bases from V and 2 from J, leaving 9 bases between them. The germline V gene encodes CDR1 SGHRS and CDR2 YFSETQ. The CDR3 reads CASSPGPNYGYTF. CDR3 DNA sequence: TGCGCCAGCAGCCCGGGACCAAACTATGGCTACACCTTC.

This chain connects TRBV24-1 to TRBJ1-2, with D perhaps TRBD1 (6 bases). The germline CDR1 and CDR2 sequences are KGHDR and SFDVKD. This CDR3 has 16 residues. V gave up 4 bases and J gave up 8 bases, with 22 bases separating them. The CDR3 DNA reads as TGTGCCACCAGTGACCCTGGGGTTGCTCAGGGGAGAGGCTACACCTTC. This codes for CATSDPGVAQGRGYTF.

The chain combines TRBV21-1 with TRBJ1-1; TRBD1, the table's D call, lacks a check against the DNA. TRBV21-1 is an annotated pseudogene. This CDR3 has 15 residues. The CDR3 loop is CASSSRDRLNTEAFF. DNA of the CDR3: TGTGCCAGCAGCTCTCGGGACAGATTGAACACTGAAGCTTTCTTT.

The rearrangement uses TRBV30 and TRBJ2-5; no clear D. Trimming cost V 0 bases and J 5 bases, with 19 bases left between them. CDR3 length: 16 residues. From germline, CDR1 is GTSNPN and CDR2 SVGIG (reference sequence). The CDR3: CAWSVQQRLLTETQYF. The CDR3 DNA is TGTGCCTGGAGTGTACAACAAAGACTCCTAACGGAGACCCAGTACTTC.

V usage is TRBV7-2 and J usage is TRBJ2-3, with 9 bases fitting TRBD2. The CDR3 totals 17 residues. CDR1 and CDR2 from the germline V gene are SGHTA and FQGNSA. The V gene end was trimmed by 5 bases and the J gene end by 6 bases; junction bases not matched to a gene: 15. This chain's CDR3 is CASSISGPSGGLDTQYF. CDR3 in DNA: TGTGCCAGCAGCATCAGTGGGCCCAGCGGGGGGCTGGATACGCAGTATTTT.

This clone has a handful of counts. The J gene is TRBJ1-2, the V gene TRBV11-2; D remains unclear. The length of the CDR3 is 14 residues. Germline CDR1 reads SGHAT; CDR2 reads FQNNGV. V was trimmed by 5 bases and J by 5 bases, leaving 15 bases between them. DNA for the CDR3: TGTGCCAGCAGCCGTGGGCGAACAGAGTATGGCTACACCTTC. Residues: CASSRGRTEYGYTF. Full variable domain (missing parts from reference TRBV11-2 and TRBJ1-2): EAGVAQSPRYKIIEKRQSVAFWCNPISGHATLYWYQQILGQGPKLLIQFQNNGVVDDSQLPKDRFSAERLKGVDSTLKIQPAKLEDSAVYLCASSRGRTEYGYTFGSGTRLTVV.

This clone was detected only a few times. The rearrangement uses TRBV24-1 and TRBJ1-1; D unclear. Trimming pared 3 bases from V and 7 bases from J, leaving 11 bases between. The CDR3 is made up of 13 amino acids. Germline CDR1 and CDR2: KGHDR and SFDVKD. The CDR3 DNA sequence: TGTGCCACCAGTGATGCCGGCCTGAATGAAGCTTTCTTT. This translates into CATSDAGLNEAFF.

This rearrangement joins TRBV6-6 to TRBJ1-1, with TRBD1 matching 8 bases. J lost 7 bases, V lost 0 bases, and 10 bases had no gene match. Germline V gives CDR1 MNHNY, CDR2 SVGAGI (reference sequence). The CDR3 consists of 16 residues. The chain's CDR3 is CASSYSGTGGTGEAFF. Here the CDR3 DNA reads TGTGCCAGCAGTTACTCGGGGACAGGAGGGACGGGTGAAGCTTTCTTT.

This clone was seen just once. This sequence joins TRBV5-1 and TRBJ1-1, with 7 bases identical to TRBD1. Trimming cost V 4 bases and J 3 bases; bases outside gene matches: 6. This CDR3 has 14 amino acids. The germline CDR1 and CDR2 sequences are SGHRS and YFSETQ. The CDR3 bases are TGCGCCAGCAGCCTCGACAGGGCCTACACTGAAGCTTTCTTT. It is translated as CASSLDRAYTEAFF.

V is TRBV12-3 or TRBV12-4 and J is TRBJ2-7; 7 bases are a match to TRBD1. The J segment lost 6 bases and the V segment lost 8 bases, leaving 4 bases of the junction unmatched. CDR3 length: 11 amino acids. CDR3 sequence: CASSRGSEQYV. The CDR3 nucleotides are TGTGCCAGCTCCAGGGGGTCCGAGCAGTACGTC.

The chain combines TRBV9 with TRBJ1-4; 10 bases align to TRBD1. Germline V lookup: CDR1 SGDLS, CDR2 YYNGEE. The CDR3 length is 15 residues. V lost 4 bases to trimming and J lost 7 bases; unmatched junction nucleotides: 7. This chain's CDR3 is CASSSTGGRGEKLFF. The CDR3 nucleotides read TGTGCCAGCAGCTCGACAGGGGGCCGGGGTGAAAAACTGTTTTTT.

The genes are TRBV5-1 and TRBJ2-5, with 11 bases fitting TRBD2. The germline gives CDR1 SGHRS, CDR2 YFSETQ. Trimming removed 4 bases from V and 3 bases from J; junction bases left unmatched: 5. This CDR3 is 15 amino acids long. The CDR3 region has the DNA TGCGCCAGCAGCGGTAGCGGGGGGGCCGAAGAGACCCAGTACTTC. It is translated as CASSGSGGAEETQYF.

The V and J genes are TRBV7-2 and TRBJ1-4, with D unclear. V gave up 5 bases and J gave up 5 bases, with 18 bases separating them. Germline V gives CDR1 SGHTA, CDR2 FQGNSA. CDR3 length: 16 amino acids. CDR3 loop: CASSTSSGVLNEKLFF. For the CDR3, the DNA is TGTGCCAGCAGCACCAGCTCGGGAGTTTTGAATGAAAAACTGTTTTTT.

V and J are TRBV30 and TRBJ2-2; D perhaps matches TRBD1 (5 bases). V lost 1 base and J lost 4, with 7 bases in between. Germline values: CDR1 GTSNPN, CDR2 SVGIG (reference sequence). This CDR3 region has 13 residues. CDR3 coding DNA: TGTGCCTGGAGTGGCCAGGGCACCGGGGAGCTGTTTTTT. Translated, it gives CAWSGQGTGELFF. Variable domain in full (rest from reference TRBV30 and TRBJ2-2): SQTIHQWPATLVQPVGSPLSLECTVEGTSNPNLYWYRQAAGRGLQLLFYSVGIGQISSEVPQNLSASRPQDRQFILSSKKLLLSDSGFYLCAWSGQGTGELFFGEGSRLTVL.

This clone was observed a handful of times. Other DNA sequences in the sample encode the same CDR3. This chain links TRBV6-2 or TRBV6-3 with TRBJ1-5; no reliable D call. V was cut by 5 bases and J by 0 bases, with 2 bases left in between. The V gene's germline CDR1 is MNHEY and CDR2 SVGEGT. The CDR3 spans 12 residues. The CDR3 nucleotides read TGTGCCAGCAGTGATAGCAATCAGCCCCAGCATTTT. Its protein product is CASSDSNQPQHF.

V usage is TRBV2 and J usage is TRBJ1-5; D is ambiguous. V lost 2 bases to trimming and J lost 5 bases, with 13 bases between them. The V gene's germline CDR1 is SNHLY and CDR2 FYNNEI. The CDR3 contains 15 residues. The CDR3 sequence: CASSERSTGYQPQHF. Written as DNA, the CDR3 is TGTGCCAGCAGTGAACGGTCAACCGGGTATCAGCCCCAGCATTTT. The full variable domain, with the rest looked up from reference TRBV2 and TRBJ1-5, is EPEVTQTPSHQVTQMGQEVILRCVPISNHLYFYWYRQILGQKVEFLVSFYNNEISEKSEIFDDQFSVERPDGSNFTLKIRSTKLEDSAMYFCASSERSTGYQPQHFGDGTRLSIL.

The chain carries TRBV5-4 and TRBJ2-1; D may be TRBD2 (5 bases). CDR1 SGHNT and CDR2 YYREEE come from the germline V gene (reference sequence). CDR3 length: 17 residues. The V and J ends lost 4 bases and 0 bases respectively, with 17 bases between them. The CDR3 is CASSPHPASSSYNEQFF. The CDR3 DNA follows: TGTGCCAGCAGCCCTCATCCGGCTAGCAGCTCCTACAATGAGCAGTTCTTC.

The chain joins TRBV3-1 (or the pseudogene TRBV3-2) to TRBJ2-5; either TRBD1 or TRBD2 may fit D (5 bases each). Germline assignment: CDR1 LGHDT and CDR2 YNNKEL (reference sequence). V was trimmed by 1 base and J by 5 bases, leaving 14 bases between them. The length of the CDR3 is 15 residues. DNA for the CDR3: TGTGCCAGCAGCCAAGCGGGACCAGTAAGGGAGACCCAGTACTTC. Translating gives CASSQAGPVRETQYF.

This sequence joins TRBV20-1 and TRBJ1-2; no reliable D call. The CDR3 sequence is 15 residues long. Trimming pared 3 bases from V and 4 bases from J, leaving 18 bases between. Germline CDR1 reads DFQATT; CDR2 reads SNEGSKA (reference sequence). CDR3 in amino acids: CSASNSAEAGYGYTF. The CDR3 DNA reads as TGCAGTGCTAGTAATTCAGCGGAGGCTGGCTATGGCTACACCTTC.